This T cell receptor (beta chain) originates from a study of cytomegalovirus exposure and HLA in healthy donors. The PCR was carried out with 60 Vbeta primers and 13 Jbeta primers. TCRdb keeps only in-frame clones here, not all; method: immunoSEQ multiplex PCR. The table includes just over 150,000 clones, around 80% detected once. Within the sample, this clone is medium-sized. While unrecorded immune exposures were likely, the donors were nominally healthy when sampled. This receptor was identified in a male donor in good health and CMV-seropositive. The source material was PBMCs.

The CDR3 sequence is CASSVVEGGEKLFF. In nucleotides, the CDR3 is TGTGCCAGCAGCGTAGTGGAGGGCGGCGAAAAACTGTTTTTT. The chain joins TRBV9 to TRBJ1-4, with no clear D. From germline, CDR1 is SGDLS and CDR2 YYNGEE. The CDR3 loop spans 14 amino acids. Trimming removed 0 bases at V and 8 bases at J, with 11 bases between.